This T cell receptor (beta chain) is from a study of T-cell reconstitution after alpha-beta-depleted transplantation in children. Germline lookup yields CDR1 SEHNR and CDR2 FQNEAQ (reference sequence). CDR3 length equals 17 residues. V was clipped by 2 bases and J by 0 bases, with 14 bases between them. This clonotype came up many times. Unique molecular identifiers were incorporated into the prepared TCRbeta library. Using its own MiXCR run on the PCR reads, TCRdb lists one record per CDR3 protein. This sample has roughly 240,000 distinct CDR3 sequences, with roughly 7.7% found just once. This clonotype originated in a male patient between 5 and 17 years old who had a stem cell transplant for acute lymphoblastic leukemia, so the T cells may come from the graft donor. Sequences were derived from PBMCs, mostly from graft donor cells, sampled 180 days after TCRalphabeta/CD19-depleted stem cell transplant. The chain is built from TRBV7-9 and TRBJ1-3; D unresolved. This CDR3 is CASSLILQLVSGNTIYF. CDR3 bases: TGTGCCAGCAGCTTAATCCTACAATTAGTCTCTGGAAACACCATATATTTT.